This T cell receptor (beta chain) was sequenced during a study of persistence of HIV-infected CD4 T cells (dated by TCRdb to the early 2020s). Study-wide context: Suppressive ART had been received by participants for a median of roughly 8 years. Peripheral blood samples of up to about 200 mL were collected at multiple time points, except for a couple of participants, who underwent leukapheresis at a single time point. The study isolated CMV- and HIV-1 Gag-responding CD4+ T cells from ART-treated individuals to examine antigen-driven clonal expansion of HIV-1-infected cells. The clonality of all cells in each sorted population was assessed by TCRbeta sequencing, whereas the clonality of infected cells was assessed by proviral sequencing. The TCR cluster analysis across participants included roughly 8 participants for CMV and roughly 7 participants for Gag.

The study at large found these results: Degenerate expanded CDR3beta sequences were enriched in antigen-responding cells, suggesting convergent selection of CD4+ responses to CMV and Gag. Because the TCR analyses were done in bulk, restricting them to just the rare CMV-responding cells that actually carried HIV-1 proviruses was not possible. Significantly lower TCRbeta richness was observed in CMV- and Gag-responding cells than in anti-CD3/anti-CD28-responding cells, and higher oligoclonality was observed in CMV-responding cells than in CD3/CD28-stimulated and Gag-responding cells. Within the same sorted populations, TCR oligoclonality correlated with proviral oligoclonality. Only a small number of individuals took part in the study, and the range of antigens tested was limited.

What the treatment or condition label conveys for this sample: suppressive antiretroviral therapy. A pool of overlapping 15-mer peptides from HIV-1 Gag, at 0.8 to 1 ug per peptide per mL, was used to stimulate the cells. CD4+ T cells that responded were sorted based on upregulation of both CD40 ligand and CD69. Participants were HIV-1-infected adults who started suppressive ART during chronic infection. Participants had undetectable plasma HIV-1 RNA below 50 copies/mL for at least 4 years. To be included, participants needed a CD4+ T cell count above 400 cells/uL and a positive CMV serology. Before stimulation, PBMCs were isolated using density centrifugation and depleted of CD8+ T cells. CD8-depleted PBMCs were stimulated for approximately 18 hours with anti-CD28/CD49d costimulation, CD40-blocking antibody and enfuvirtide to prevent new infections. Sorting was done on either a Beckman Coulter MoFlo Legacy or an XDP sorter, and propidium iodide was used to exclude dead cells. Genomic DNA was extracted using the QIAamp DNA Mini Kit for samples with more than one million cells and using the Quick-DNA Microprep Kit for all other samples.

The CDR3 covers 15 residues, taking in both the cysteine and the phenylalanine. The read is trimmed to its CDR3 DNA, 45 bases read in frame from base 1. As encoded in the germline V gene, CDR1 is MNHEY while CDR2 is SVGAGI. Here V drops 7 bases and J drops 1 base, and the junction holds 5 bases not matched to any gene. TCRbeta repertoires were sequenced from genomic DNA with the immunoSEQ hsTCRB assay version 4 in survey mode. For TCRbeta sequencing, genomic DNA was diluted to around 9.7 ng/uL, and up to 1 ug was used per sample. The original pipeline was this. Analysis of the TCRbeta data was done in ImmunoSeq Analyzer 3.0, and diversity was computed on productive nucleotide rearrangements. Lower-bound TCR diversity was estimated with the improved Chao index, and clonality with the Gini coefficient using the Immunarch R package. Different nucleotide rearrangements encoding the same CDR3beta amino acid sequence were treated as distinct clonotypes. Differential abundance analysis found TCRbeta sequences that were significantly enriched in antigen-responding cells compared with anti-CD3/anti-CD28-activated cells. Using predicted peptide-MHC specificity as the basis, GLIPH2 grouped TCRs into clusters, both for each participant individually and for the merged data sets that combined participants. The table was pulled from immuneACCESS by TCRdb, which kept in-frame rearrangements only. Such tables lose some clones; where checked, under half of the loss comes from unresolved V genes, and the rest has no known cause. V and J calls and clone size come straight from that table; D and trimming were deduced from the DNA. The sample table contains under 40,000 clones; only one count was recorded for approximately 70% of them. In total, the top ten clones hold approximately 1.5% of the sample.

A remark on this clone: This receptor's antigen is unknown. No per-base quality is available; no much larger clone lies one base away.

Recombination connected TRBV6-5 to TRBJ2-1; 9 middle bases align to TRBD1. This receptor was obtained from an adult man with HIV who was CMV-seropositive. Sequences were derived from CD4+ T cells sorted from PBMCs after approximately 20-hour stimulation, sampled from a patient who received antiretroviral therapy. What this sample's cell subset or site label stands for: CD40L+CD69+ CD4 T cells responding to HIV-1 Gag peptides. The DNA is as follows: TGTGCCAGCAAAGGTGGGACAGGGTCCTACAATGAGCAGTTCTTC. The resulting protein is CASKGGTGSYNEQFF.